Listed here is a single TCR beta chain. The sample is drawn from a study of blood T cell repertoires in COVID-19. How the authors handled the data: Estimated nucleated cell counts came from reference gene primer amplification. Produced via immunoSEQ multiplex PCR; TCRdb's table is partial and in-frame only. From that table come the V and J calls and clone size; the DNA was used to work out D and trimming. The sample carries 350,000 to 400,000 clones, about 90% recorded once. Cohorts were assigned according to the clinical history that participants reported. Input material: PBMCs or T cells enriched from blood (not recorded which). The receptor was isolated from a woman aged 25 to 39 who had recovered from COVID-19.

The chain's CDR3 is CASSFKMDNSYEQYF. The CDR3, as DNA: TGTGCCAGCAGCTTCAAGATGGACAACTCCTACGAGCAGTACTTC. The rearrangement joins TRBV7-9 to TRBJ2-7, with a weak D call TRBD1 (5 bases). The CDR3 extends over 15 amino acids. Germline V lookup: CDR1 SEHNR, CDR2 FQNEAQ (reference sequence). V was pared by 3 bases and J by 0 bases, with 12 bases between. Together with reference TRBV7-9 and TRBJ2-7, the CDR3 gives the full variable domain: DTGVSQNPRHKITKRGQNVTFRCDPISEHNRLYWYRQTLGQGPEFLTYFQNEAQLEKSRLLSDRFSAERPKGSFSTLEIQRTEQGDSAMYLCASSFKMDNSYEQYFGPGTRLTVT.